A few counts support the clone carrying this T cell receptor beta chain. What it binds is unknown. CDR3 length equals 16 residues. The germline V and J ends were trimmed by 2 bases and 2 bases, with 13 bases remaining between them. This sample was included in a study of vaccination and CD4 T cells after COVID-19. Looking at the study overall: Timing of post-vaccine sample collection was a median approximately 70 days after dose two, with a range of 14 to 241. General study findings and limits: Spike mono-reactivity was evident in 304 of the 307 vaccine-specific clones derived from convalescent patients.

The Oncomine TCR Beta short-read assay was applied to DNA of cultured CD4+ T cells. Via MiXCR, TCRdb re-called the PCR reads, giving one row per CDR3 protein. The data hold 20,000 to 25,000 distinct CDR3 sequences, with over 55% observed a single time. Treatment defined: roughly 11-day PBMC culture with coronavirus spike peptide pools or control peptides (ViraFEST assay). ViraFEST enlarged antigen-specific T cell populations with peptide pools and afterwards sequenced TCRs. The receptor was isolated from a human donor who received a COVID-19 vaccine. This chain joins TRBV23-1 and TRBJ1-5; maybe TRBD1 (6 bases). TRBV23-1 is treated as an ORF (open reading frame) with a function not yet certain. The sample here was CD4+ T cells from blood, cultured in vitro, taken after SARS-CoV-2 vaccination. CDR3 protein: CASSQPPGAGNQPQHF. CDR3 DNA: TGCGCCAGCAGTCAACCTCCGGGGGCTGGCAATCAGCCCCAGCATTTT.